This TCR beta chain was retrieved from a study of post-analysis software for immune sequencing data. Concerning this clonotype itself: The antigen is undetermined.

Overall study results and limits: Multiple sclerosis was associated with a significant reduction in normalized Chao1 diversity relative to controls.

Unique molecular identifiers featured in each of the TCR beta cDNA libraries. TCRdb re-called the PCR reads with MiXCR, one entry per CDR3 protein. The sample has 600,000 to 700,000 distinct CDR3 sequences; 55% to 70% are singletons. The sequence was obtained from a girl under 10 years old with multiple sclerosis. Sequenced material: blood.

The CDR3 reads CAISESAGGINEQFF. The CDR3 nucleotides read TGTGCCATCAGTGAGTCGGCGGGAGGAATCAATGAGCAGTTCTTC. The chain has TRBV10-3 and TRBJ2-1; TRBD2 agrees at 8 bases. Trimming at V came to 0 bases and at J to 6 bases, leaving 4 bases not matched to a gene. This CDR3 region has 15 residues. The germline CDR1 and CDR2 sequences are ENHRY and SYGVKD.